The 32 T cell receptor beta chains in this list originate from one sample, sequenced in a study of T cells in Graves' hyperthyroidism and ophthalmopathy. Template material for amplifying TCR beta CDR3 regions consisted of RNA transcripts. First-round RT-PCR targeting the TCR CDR3 was performed with the HTBI primer set. Via MiXCR, TCRdb re-called the multiplex PCR reads, giving one row per CDR3 protein. The sample carries about 550,000 distinct CDR3 sequences, around 20% recorded once. Material: blood. The source is a man aged 18 to 35 with Graves' hyperthyroidism.

The CDR3 here is CASSAGQGLIYGYTF. CDR3 DNA: TGTGCCAGCAGTGCGGGACAGGGACTCATCTATGGCTACACCTTC. The chain links TRBV6-1 to TRBJ1-2, with 9 bases matching TRBD1. The germline V gene has CDR1 MNHNS and CDR2 SASEGT. CDR3 length: 15 amino acids. V lost 4 bases and J lost 4; bases outside the gene matches: 7.

The chain joins TRBV29-1 to TRBJ2-5; unclear D gene. CDR3 size: 13 residues. Germline-derived CDR1 and CDR2 are SQVTM and ANQGSEA. The germline V and J ends were trimmed by 4 bases and 1 base, with 10 bases remaining between them. In DNA form, the CDR3 reads TGCAGCGTTGGGAAGACGGTCCAAGAGACCCAGTACTTC. This translates into CSVGKTVQETQYF.

This clonotype occurred many times. The chain combines TRBV12-3 or TRBV12-4 with TRBJ2-7, with 12 nucleotides matching TRBD1. The junction had 9 bases not matched to a gene; V was cut back by 5 bases and J by 4 bases. CDR3 length: 16 residues. CDR3: CASSPSPGQGAYEQYF. The CDR3 DNA is TGTGCCAGCAGTCCTTCGCCGGGACAGGGGGCTTACGAGCAGTACTTC.

This rearrangement joins TRBV6-2 or TRBV6-3 to TRBJ1-2; unclear D gene. The CDR3 consists of 11 residues. Germline V gives CDR1 MNHEY, CDR2 SVGEGT. V was trimmed by 2 bases and J by 14 bases, leaving 12 bases between them. In DNA form, the CDR3 reads TGTGCCAGCAGTTACAGTGGTAGGGAGACCTTC. This translates into CASSYSGRETF.

This clonotype was found many times. The chain links TRBV28 to TRBJ2-7; 11 bases line up with TRBD1. CDR1 MDHEN and CDR2 SYDVKM come from the germline V gene. Germline trimming cut 3 bases from V and 4 bases from J; bases unmatched to any gene: 5. The CDR3 contains 15 residues. The CDR3 spells CASSFRTGGVYEQYF. The CDR3 bases are TGTGCCAGCAGTTTTAGGACAGGGGGCGTGTACGAGCAGTACTTC.

This clonotype was counted at least ten times. The chain uses TRBV5-6 and TRBJ1-5; a possible D gene is TRBD1 (5 bases). The V gene lost 2 bases and the J gene lost 5 bases, with 11 bases spanning the gap. Germline-derived CDR1 and CDR2 are SGHDT and YYEEEE. The CDR3 is 14 amino acids. The CDR3 sequence: CASSFIKGDQPQHF. CDR3 in DNA: TGTGCCAGCAGCTTCATTAAAGGGGATCAGCCCCAGCATTTT.

This clonotype came up many times. The chain has TRBV12-3 or TRBV12-4 and TRBJ2-7, with a tentative D call TRBD2 (5 bases). Deletions cut 4 bases from V and 2 bases from J, with 9 bases between. This CDR3 is built from 13 residues. The DNA of the CDR3 is TGTGCCAGCAGTTGGAGTAGCGCCTACGAGCAGTACTTC. Protein: CASSWSSAYEQYF.

This clonotype showed up many times. The chain joins TRBV29-1 to TRBJ2-7, with TRBD1 matching 8 bases. J was trimmed by 0 bases and V by 6 bases; bases with no gene match: 7. This CDR3 has 14 residues. Germline CDR1 reads SQVTM; CDR2 reads ANQGSEA. CDR3 coding DNA: TGCAGCGTAACCGGGACAGGCAACTCCTACGAGCAGTACTTC. Its translation is CSVTGTGNSYEQYF.

This clonotype was found many times. Germline and junction disagree at one end, which may indicate a read error. Here the CDR3 DNA reads TGTGCCGGCAGGGGATACGAGCAGTACTTC. Translated, it gives CAGRGYEQYF. The V and J genes are TRBV2 and TRBJ2-7; tentative D call: TRBD1 (6 bases). Germline assignment: CDR1 SNHLY and CDR2 FYNNEI. The CDR3 contains 10 residues.

As for this clonotype: Being one base from a much bigger clone, this may be a read error. This chain uses TRBV20-1 with TRBJ2-7, with 7 bases lining up with TRBD1. The CDR3 has 15 residues. With 0 bases clipped from V and 0 bases from J, the junction kept 5 bases outside the gene matches. Germline V gene data show CDR1 as DFQATT and CDR2 as SNEGSKA (reference sequence). CDR3 bases: TGCAGTGCTAGAGAAGGAAGGGACAGCTCCTACGAGCAGTACTTC. Translation: CSAREGRDSSYEQYF.

This clonotype showed up many times. The chain combines TRBV12-3 or TRBV12-4 with TRBJ1-1; D call uncertain. CDR3 length: 14 amino acids. V shed 6 bases and J shed 3 bases, with 14 bases lying between them. As DNA, the CDR3 is TGTGCCAGCAGCCGTGGTGCCAGAGACACTGAAGCTTTCTTT. Translated: CASSRGARDTEAFF.

In this sample, this clonotype turned up many times. This chain joins TRBV20-1 and TRBJ2-5; 8 positions match TRBD1. Germline lookup yields CDR1 DFQATT and CDR2 SNEGSKA (reference sequence). There are 13 residues in the CDR3. V was clipped by 5 bases and J by 1 base; unmatched bases: 3. Written as DNA, the CDR3 is TGCAGTGCTGGACAGGGTGCCCAAGAGACCCAGTACTTC. Its protein is CSAGQGAQETQYF.

This clonotype was recorded a few times. The chain uses TRBV12-3 or TRBV12-4 and TRBJ1-1; 7 positions agree with TRBD1. The CDR3 runs 16 residues. V lost 6 bases and J lost 1; bases outside the gene matches: 11. The CDR3 region is CASRRRQGMGNTEAFF. For the CDR3, the DNA is TGTGCCAGCAGACGTAGACAGGGAATGGGGAACACTGAAGCTTTCTTT.

This clonotype has just a few counts. The rearrangement uses TRBV5-1 and TRBJ2-6; D gene uncertain. The germline V gene encodes CDR1 SGHRS and CDR2 YFSETQ. V lost 3 bases, J lost 0 bases, and 10 bases lay in between. The CDR3 sequence is 16 residues long. CDR3 in amino acids: CASSSLSVSGANVLTF. The CDR3 nucleotides read TGCGCCAGCAGCTCCCTGAGCGTCTCTGGGGCCAACGTCCTGACTTTC.

This clonotype was seen many times. The chain uses TRBV11-2 and TRBJ1-3; no clear D. This CDR3 spans 14 amino acids. V lost 3 bases and J lost 0, with 6 bases in between. The germline CDR1 and CDR2 sequences are SGHAT and FQNNGV. CDR3 loop: CASSFISSGNTIYF. The CDR3 DNA sequence: TGTGCCAGCAGCTTCATAAGCTCTGGAAACACCATATATTTT.

The CDR3 region has the DNA TGTGCCAGCAGTTTATTCTTGTATAATTCACCCCTCCACTTT. Translated, it gives CASSLFLYNSPLHF. V usage is TRBV28 and J usage is TRBJ1-6; D unclear. The CDR3 is 14 amino acids. In germline, CDR1 is MDHEN, CDR2 SYDVKM. Trimming removed 1 base from V and 4 bases from J, with 5 bases in between. Variable domain in full (rest from reference TRBV28 and TRBJ1-6): DVKVTQSSRYLVKRTGEKVFLECVQDMDHENMFWYRQDPGLGLRLIYFSYDVKMKEKGDIPEGYSVSREKKERFSLILESASTNQTSMYLCASSLFLYNSPLHFGNGTRLTVT.

This clonotype showed up many times. The chain employs TRBV7-8 and TRBJ2-2; D unresolved. Germline assignment: CDR1 SGHVS and CDR2 FQNEAQ. The ends were cut back, 6 bases at V and 8 bases at J, with 13 bases in the middle. This CDR3 comprises 13 residues. In DNA, the CDR3 is TGTGCCAGCAGTTTTGGTATTACTGGGGAGCTGTTTTTT. Translating gives CASSFGITGELFF.

This clonotype appeared many times. This chain uses TRBV6-5 with TRBJ1-5; no firm D call. The CDR3 sequence is 16 residues long. The V gene's germline CDR1 is MNHEY and CDR2 SVGAGI. Trimming shortened V by 0 bases and J by 0 bases, and 9 bases separated the two germline ends. This chain's CDR3 is CASSYSRRYSNQPQHF. The CDR3 nucleotides are TGTGCCAGCAGTTACTCCCGACGGTATAGCAATCAGCCCCAGCATTTT.

At least ten counts were recorded for this clonotype. This chain connects TRBV14 to TRBJ1-1; D is perhaps TRBD1 (5 bases). Trimming pared 6 bases from V and 1 base from J, leaving 9 bases between. CDR3 length: 13 residues. CDR1 and CDR2 from the germline V gene are SGHDN and FVKESK. Here the CDR3 DNA reads TGTGCCAGCAGACGACAGCAGAACACTGAAGCTTTCTTT. It translates to CASRRQQNTEAFF. Combining the CDR3 with reference TRBV14 and TRBJ1-1 gives the whole variable domain EAGVTQFPSHSVIEKGQTVTLRCDPISGHDNLYWYRRVMGKEIKFLLHFVKESKQDESGMPNNRFLAERTGGTYSTLKVQPAELEDSGVYFCASRRQQNTEAFFGQGTRLTVV.

This clonotype was seen ten or more times. The rearrangement uses TRBV28 and TRBJ2-7, with 11 bases identical to TRBD1. CDR3 size: 15 residues. Germline CDR1 is MDHEN and CDR2 is SYDVKM. V gave up 6 bases and J gave up 3 bases; unmatched junction bases: 7. This CDR3 is CASSLGTGGLYEQYF. The CDR3 region has the DNA TGTGCCAGCAGCCTCGGGACAGGGGGGCTCTACGAGCAGTACTTC.

This clonotype appeared many times. This chain joins TRBV30 and TRBJ2-5; D remains unclear. V lost 2 bases and J 3 bases, leaving 4 bases between the germline ends. The CDR3 length is 11 residues. CDR1 GTSNPN and CDR2 SVGIG come from the germline V gene (reference sequence). The CDR3 loop reads CAWSLKETQYF. CDR3 DNA: TGTGCCTGGAGTCTTAAAGAGACCCAGTACTTC.

This clonotype was counted at least ten times. J is TRBJ2-5 and V is TRBV18; 8 positions match TRBD1. J was trimmed by 5 bases and V by 3 bases; bases with no gene match: 11. CDR1 and CDR2 (germline): KGHSH, LQKENI. The CDR3 is 16 amino acids. CDR3 DNA sequence: TGTGCCAGCTCACCCCTATTTACTCGGACAGGGGAGACCCAGTACTTC. It encodes CASSPLFTRTGETQYF. The variable domain in full, completed from reference TRBV18 and TRBJ2-5, reads NAGVMQNPRHLVRRRGQEARLRCSPMKGHSHVYWYRQLPEEGLKFMVYLQKENIIDESGMPKERFSAEFPKEGPSILRIQQVVRGDSAAYFCASSPLFTRTGETQYFGPGTRLLVL.

This clonotype turned up a few times. The chain combines TRBV9 with TRBJ1-1, with 8 positions matching TRBD1. V lost 0 bases and J lost 1; bases outside the gene matches: 2. Germline assignment: CDR1 SGDLS and CDR2 YYNGEE. The CDR3 spans 15 residues. The CDR3 loop reads CASSVGGTGNTEAFF. CDR3 coding DNA: TGTGCCAGCAGCGTAGGGGGGACAGGGAACACTGAAGCTTTCTTT.

This clonotype was counted many times. This chain connects TRBV28 to TRBJ1-5; 8 bases line up with TRBD1. This CDR3 has 15 amino acids. Germline CDR1 reads MDHEN; CDR2 reads SYDVKM. The junction had 7 bases not matched to a gene; V was cut back by 3 bases and J by 6 bases. In DNA form, the CDR3 reads TGTGCCAGCAGTTTCTACGACAGGGGTAGTCAGCCCCAGCATTTT. Protein sequence: CASSFYDRGSQPQHF.

There are a few counts of this clonotype. This chain connects TRBV18 to TRBJ1-2; 8 bases fit TRBD1. This CDR3 is built from 17 residues. V lost 3 bases and J lost 4; bases outside the gene matches: 13. Germline-derived CDR1 and CDR2 are KGHSH and LQKENI. CDR3 DNA sequence: TGTGCCAGCTCACCGCTTTCCGGGACAGGTCTCATCTATGGCTACACCTTC. Encoded protein: CASSPLSGTGLIYGYTF.

Of note for this clonotype: One junction end disagrees with the germline gene, perhaps due to a read error. The chain's CDR3 is CASSLDSYNTETFF. In nucleotides, the CDR3 is TGCGCCAGCAGCCTGGACAGCTATAACACTGAAACTTTCTTT. The chain joins TRBV5-1 to TRBJ1-1, with D perhaps matching TRBD1 (6 bases). Germline V lookup: CDR1 SGHRS, CDR2 YFSETQ. CDR3 length equals 14 residues.

This clonotype was seen at least ten times. The rearrangement joins TRBV5-4 to TRBJ2-2; perhaps TRBD1 as D (5 bases). The CDR3 contains 13 residues. Trimming took 4 bases from V and 5 from J, leaving 9 bases between them. Germline V gene data show CDR1 as SGHNT and CDR2 as YYREEE (reference sequence). CDR3: CASSVQGTGELFF. In DNA, the CDR3 is TGTGCCAGCAGCGTCCAGGGAACCGGGGAGCTGTTTTTT.

The chain carries TRBV12-3 or TRBV12-4 and TRBJ2-2, with TRBD2 matching 11 bases. The CDR3 extends over 16 amino acids. V shed 8 bases and J 5 bases; nucleotides not matched to a gene: 10. The CDR3 DNA reads TGTGCCAGCGCCTCAGGGACTAGCGGCGCAACCGGGGAGCTGTTTTTT. It specifies CASASGTSGATGELFF.

The gene calls are TRBV9 and TRBJ1-2, with 7 bases matching TRBD1. The CDR3 sequence is 15 residues long. Per the germline V gene, CDR1 is SGDLS and CDR2 is YYNGEE. Unmatched junction bases numbered 10, after V lost 3 bases and J lost 5 bases. The CDR3 DNA is TGTGCCAGCAGCGGAAGTACAGGGGAGGGGTATGGCTACACCTTC. Protein: CASSGSTGEGYGYTF.

This clonotype was counted many times. This chain connects TRBV6-1 to TRBJ1-2; a weak D match, TRBD1 (5 bases). The CDR3 extends over 14 amino acids. In germline, CDR1 is MNHNS, CDR2 SASEGT. Between the trimmed V and J ends, which lost 6 bases and 0 bases, there was a span of 11 bases. CDR3 nucleotides: TGTGCCAGCAGGTCAGGGACCACTAACTATGGCTACACCTTC. Protein sequence: CASRSGTTNYGYTF.

V usage is TRBV3-1 and J usage is TRBJ1-2; D might be TRBD1 (5 bases). CDR1 LGHDT and CDR2 YNNKEL come from the germline V gene (reference sequence). V was shortened by 3 bases and J by 4 bases, with 21 bases between the two germline ends. This CDR3 has 17 residues. The CDR3 bases are TGTGCCAGCAGCCACACTTACCAGGGTCCCCGCGGCTATGGCTACACCTTC. Its translation: CASSHTYQGPRGYGYTF.

This clonotype turned up a few times. The gene calls are TRBV20-1 and TRBJ2-7; 9 positions match TRBD2. Germline trimming cut 5 bases from V and 2 bases from J; bases unmatched to any gene: 7. The CDR3 extends over 14 amino acids. CDR1 and CDR2 from the germline V gene are DFQATT and SNEGSKA (reference sequence). The CDR3 coding sequence is TGCAGTGCTCCAAGCGGGGGGTCCCCCTACGAGCAGTACTTC. Protein: CSAPSGGSPYEQYF.